This T cell receptor beta chain was captured by sequencing in a study of spatial heterogeneity in lung cancer. Study as a whole: Detection consistently captured more beta-chain sequences than alpha-chain sequences. Study conclusions and caveats: Blood contained ubiquitous expanded tumor TCRs more at resection than at follow-up.

This clonotype is labeled as hyperexpanded. The antigen is unknown. This beta chain lies outside the target of a library built for alpha chains; its clone size means little. TCRdb itself ran the 5' RACE reads through MiXCR, one entry per CDR3 protein. The repertoire includes several hundred distinct CDR3 sequences, roughly 19% of them detected once, and approximately 39% sits in the top ten. The CDR3 contains 14 residues. The V gene lost 2 bases and the J gene lost 1 base, with 6 bases spanning the gap. Per the germline V gene, CDR1 is SGDLS and CDR2 is YYNGEE. Specified time point: sample taken at primary tumor resection. Tumor, nontumor lung or frozen PBMC supplied whole RNA, sequenced without sorting. The donor group consisted of roughly 76 patients who had untreated, early-stage non-small cell lung cancer.

This material consisted of PBMCs, taken at surgery. The clonotype originates from a female donor with early-stage non-small cell lung cancer. The genes are TRBV9 and TRBJ2-2, with D maybe TRBD1 (5 bases). This CDR3 is CASSVGQNTGELFF. The CDR3 coding sequence is TGTGCCAGCAGCGTTGGACAGAACACCGGGGAGCTGTTTTTT.